This TCR beta chain was sequenced for a study of blood T cell repertoires in COVID-19. The overall study: The study drew acute and convalescent COVID-19 samples from the United States, Italy and Spain. Nucleic acid was either cDNA or gDNA, and it came from T cells, B-cell-depleted T cells, or PBMCs.

The CDR3 contains 13 residues. Looked up from germline, CDR1 is SNHLY and CDR2 is FYNNEI. Original handling: Nucleated cell number was recorded as an estimate derived from reference gene primer amplification. TCRdb keeps only in-frame clones here, not all; method: immunoSEQ multiplex PCR. That table gives V, J and clone size, and the DNA gave D and trimming. The data contain 85,000 to 110,000 clones, 87% of them singletons. This clonotype was sampled from a man aged 45 to 65 in a cohort sampled during active COVID-19. This sequence joins TRBV2 and TRBJ2-7; 7 positions agree with TRBD1. The source material was peripheral blood. The CDR3 DNA follows: TGTGCCGGCAGCTTGACAGGGACCTACGAGCAGTACGTC. As protein: CAGSLTGTYEQYV.